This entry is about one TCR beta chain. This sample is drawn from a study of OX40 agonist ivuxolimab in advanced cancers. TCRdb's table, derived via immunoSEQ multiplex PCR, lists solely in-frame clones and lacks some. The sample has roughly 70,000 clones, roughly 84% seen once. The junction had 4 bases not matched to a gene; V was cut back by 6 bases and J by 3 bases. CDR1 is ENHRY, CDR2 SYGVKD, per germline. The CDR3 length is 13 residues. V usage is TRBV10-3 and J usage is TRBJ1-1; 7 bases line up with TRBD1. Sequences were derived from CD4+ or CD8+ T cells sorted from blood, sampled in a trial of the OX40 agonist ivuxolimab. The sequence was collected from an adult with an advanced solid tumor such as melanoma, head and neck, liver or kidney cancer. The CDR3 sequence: CAISTGVDTEAFF. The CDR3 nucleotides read TGTGCCATCAGCACAGGGGTTGACACTGAAGCTTTCTTT.